This TCR beta chain appears in the sequencing data of a study of OX40 agonist ivuxolimab in advanced cancers. Sequencing used immunoSEQ multiplex PCR; TCRdb keeps in-frame clones, though not all of them. This sample has approximately 17,000 clones; 82% occur once, and the top ten carry approximately 2.5%. This clone was observed a single time. As yet, its antigen is unknown. This CDR3 contains 15 residues. V gave up 5 bases and J gave up 7 bases; unmatched junction bases: 4. Per the germline V gene, CDR1 is LNHDA and CDR2 is SQIVND (reference sequence). General study findings and limits: Some nonresponders also had low normalized T-cell clonal expansion.

The sequence was obtained from an adult with an advanced solid tumor such as melanoma, head and neck, liver or kidney cancer. Sequencing used CD4+ or CD8+ T cells sorted from blood, obtained in a trial of the OX40 agonist ivuxolimab. The rearrangement links TRBV19 to TRBJ1-6, with TRBD1 matching over 11 bases. CDR3 sequence: CASSAGTGGNSPLHF. Written as DNA, the CDR3 is TGTGCCAGTAGTGCCGGGACAGGGGGAAATTCACCCCTCCACTTT. The full variable domain, with the rest looked up from reference TRBV19 and TRBJ1-6, is DGGITQSPKYLFRKEGQNVTLSCEQNLNHDAMYWYRQDPGQGLRLIYYSQIVNDFQKGDIAEGYSVSREKKESFPLTVTSAQKNPTAFYLCASSAGTGGNSPLHFGNGTRLTVT.